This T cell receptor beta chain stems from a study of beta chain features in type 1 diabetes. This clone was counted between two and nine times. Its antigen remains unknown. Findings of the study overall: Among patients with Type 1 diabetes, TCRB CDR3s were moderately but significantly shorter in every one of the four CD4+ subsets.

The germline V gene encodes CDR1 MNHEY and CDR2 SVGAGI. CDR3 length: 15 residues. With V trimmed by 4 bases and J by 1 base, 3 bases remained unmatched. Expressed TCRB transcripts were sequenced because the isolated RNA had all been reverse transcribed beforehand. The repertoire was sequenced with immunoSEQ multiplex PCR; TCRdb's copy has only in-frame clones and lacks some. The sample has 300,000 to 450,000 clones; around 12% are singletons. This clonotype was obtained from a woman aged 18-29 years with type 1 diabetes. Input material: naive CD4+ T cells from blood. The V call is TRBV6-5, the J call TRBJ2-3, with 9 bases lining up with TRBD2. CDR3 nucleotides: TGTGCCAGCAGTTCCCCTAGCGGGGGCACAGATACGCAGTATTTT. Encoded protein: CASSSPSGGTDTQYF.